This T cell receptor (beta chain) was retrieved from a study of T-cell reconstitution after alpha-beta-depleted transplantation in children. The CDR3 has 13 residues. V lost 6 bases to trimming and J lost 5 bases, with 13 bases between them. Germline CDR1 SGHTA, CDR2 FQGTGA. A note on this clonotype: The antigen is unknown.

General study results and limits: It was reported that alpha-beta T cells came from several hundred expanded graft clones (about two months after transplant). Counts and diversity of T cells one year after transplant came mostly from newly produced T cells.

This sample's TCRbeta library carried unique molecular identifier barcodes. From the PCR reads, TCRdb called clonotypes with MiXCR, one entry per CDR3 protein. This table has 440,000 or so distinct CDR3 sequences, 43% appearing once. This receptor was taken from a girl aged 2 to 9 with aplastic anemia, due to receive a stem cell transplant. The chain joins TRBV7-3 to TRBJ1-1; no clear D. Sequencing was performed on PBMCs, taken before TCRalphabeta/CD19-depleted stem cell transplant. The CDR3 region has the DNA TGTGCCAGCAGTTACCACGGGGAAACTGAAGCTTTCTTT. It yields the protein CASSYHGETEAFF.